This T cell receptor (beta chain) was recorded in a study of blood T cell repertoires in COVID-19 (dated by TCRdb to 2018 to 2021). For context, the study as a whole: The collaborator samples originated in the United States, Italy and Spain and spanned the acute and convalescent phases of COVID-19. The prospective study material was composed of cDNA or gDNA derived from T cells, B-cell-depleted T cells, or PBMCs. The dataset comprised deeply sampled blood TCRbeta repertoires from subjects exposed to, actively infected with, or recovered from COVID-19. The repertoires were released in a freely available public database meant as a resource for research on the immune response to SARS-CoV-2. Samples were obtained from the ongoing ImmuneRACE study (first 160 participants) and from about 1,300 subjects provided by 6 global collaborators. A de-identified subject ID, COVID-19 status, age in years and sex were almost always included in the sample metadata. HLA class I and class II types, where available, came from metadata supplied by the sample provider rather than from assay-based typing. The paper's findings and limits, for the study overall: The quantity of clinical and demographic metadata differed by source and by participant and was supplied without curation.

Each collaborating institution followed its own protocols to collect whole blood in K2EDTA tubes. Collaborator samples were shipped for TCRbeta analysis as frozen whole blood, isolated PBMCs, or DNA extracted from either sample type. TCRbeta CDR3 regions were amplified from genomic DNA using the immunoSEQ Assay, a bias-controlled multiplex PCR. The authors processed their data as follows. The number of nucleated cells in each sample was estimated by amplification of reference gene primers within the assay. To quantify the absolute abundance of each unique TCRbeta CDR3 rearrangement, sequence reads were collapsed and filtered. For each sample, productive Simpson clonality was calculated by taking the square root of Simpson's diversity index across productive rearrangements. TCRdb obtained this table from immuneACCESS and retained in-frame rearrangements with V and J assigned. These tables miss some clones; where compared with another copy, unresolved V genes account for less than half of the shortfall, and the remainder is unexplained. That table gives V, J and clone size, and the DNA gave D and trimming. The sample table shows 200,000 to 300,000 clones, and around four fifths are seen once. The biggest ten clones account for around 11% of the sample.

On this clone: Its antigen specificity is not known. No base-level quality is on record; no much larger clone is a single base apart.

CDR1 and CDR2 are drawn from the germline V gene: SGHTA, FQGNSA. V and J lose 5 bases and 1 base, and a span of 11 bases separates them. From the cysteine through the phenylalanine, the CDR3 covers 14 amino acids. The CDR3 DNA has 42 bases and is translated from base 1. Sequencing was performed on peripheral blood. This chain is built from TRBV7-2 and TRBJ1-1; the D gene is possibly TRBD1, with 5 bases matching. The origin of this receptor is a woman aged 55-69 years with active or convalescent COVID-19. The CDR3 region reads CASSPRQKNTEAFF. The sequenced DNA: TGTGCCAGCAGCCCCAGACAGAAGAACACTGAAGCTTTCTTT. With all but the CDR3 taken from the reference TRBV7-2 and TRBJ1-1 genes, the full variable domain is: GAGVSQSPSNKVTEKGKDVELRCDPISGHTALYWYRQSLGQGLEFLIYFQGNSAPDKSGLPSDRFSAERTGGSVSTLTIQRTQQEDSAVYLCASSPRQKNTEAFFGQGTRLTVV.